This TCR beta chain was found in a study of vaccination and CD4 T cells after COVID-19. Cultured CD4+ T cells had their DNA profiled by the Oncomine TCR Beta short-read assay. TCRdb analysed the PCR reads with MiXCR anew, one entry per CDR3 protein. This repertoire shows 10,000 or so distinct CDR3 sequences, 40% to 60% found once; its top ten account for 15% to 20%. Treatment given: roughly 11-day PBMC culture with coronavirus spike peptide pools or control peptides (ViraFEST assay). CD4+ T-cell collection from the unexposed donor predated the COVID-19 pandemic (2011-2018). This clonotype appeared once. Its antigen is unidentified. Per the germline V gene, CDR1 is LNHDA and CDR2 is SQIVND (reference sequence). Trimming stripped 5 bases from V and 5 bases from J, with 15 bases between. This CDR3 region has 14 residues.

Sequenced: CD4+ T cells from blood, cultured in vitro. The chain links TRBV19 to TRBJ1-1; possible D gene TRBD1, 6 bases. This TCR was recovered from a human donor in good health. CDR3 DNA sequence: TGTGCCAGTAGTTTCCCGGGGGCGAATACTGAAGCTTTCTTT. Its translation is CASSFPGANTEAFF.